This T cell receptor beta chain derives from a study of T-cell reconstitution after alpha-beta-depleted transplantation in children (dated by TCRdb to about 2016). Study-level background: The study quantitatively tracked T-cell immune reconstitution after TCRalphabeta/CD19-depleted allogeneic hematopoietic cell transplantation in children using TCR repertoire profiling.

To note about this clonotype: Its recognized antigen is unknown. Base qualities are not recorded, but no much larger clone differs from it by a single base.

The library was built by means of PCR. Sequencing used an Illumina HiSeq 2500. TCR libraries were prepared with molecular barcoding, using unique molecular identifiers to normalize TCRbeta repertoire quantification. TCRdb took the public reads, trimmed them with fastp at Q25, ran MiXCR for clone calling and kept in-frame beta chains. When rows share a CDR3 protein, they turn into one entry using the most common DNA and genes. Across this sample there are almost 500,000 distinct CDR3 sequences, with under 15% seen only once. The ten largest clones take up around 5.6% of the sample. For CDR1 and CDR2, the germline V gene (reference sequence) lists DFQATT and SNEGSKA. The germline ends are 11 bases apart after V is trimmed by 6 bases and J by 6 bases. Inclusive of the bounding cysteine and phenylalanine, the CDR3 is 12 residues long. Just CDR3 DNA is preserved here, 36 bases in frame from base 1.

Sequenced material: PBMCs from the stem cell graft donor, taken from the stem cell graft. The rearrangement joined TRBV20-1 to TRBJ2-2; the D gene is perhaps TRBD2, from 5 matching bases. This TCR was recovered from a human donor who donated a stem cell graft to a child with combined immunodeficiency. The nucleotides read TGCAGTGCCCTAGCCCGCCCCGGGGAGCTGTTTTTT. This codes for CSALARPGELFF.